This record concerns one T cell receptor (beta chain) sequence. Its antigen is currently unknown. Other DNA sequences in the same sample also yield this CDR3. Generated by immunoSEQ multiplex PCR, the TCRdb table keeps only in-frame clones and is missing some. The data show around 1,000,000 clones, approximately 75% seen once. The sample comes from a study of shared clonotypes between healthy human individuals. Study-wide results and caveats: Estimated richness was generally greater in naive than memory subsets. Exclusively blood specimens were collected; tissue repertoires likely differ. The expectation was that sequencing depth would affect clonotype sharing among donors.

The TCR originated in a man aged 18 to 30 in good health. Some clones in this sample may be carry-over from other donors' samples. The specimen was memory CD4+ T cells from PBMCs. As for subset: CD45RA-negative fraction.

The CDR3 here is CASSPNQGGTEAFF. Written as DNA, the CDR3 is TGCGCCAGCAGCCCGAACCAGGGAGGCACTGAAGCTTTCTTT. The rearrangement links TRBV5-1 to TRBJ1-1, with D tentatively TRBD1 (5 bases). CDR3 length equals 14 residues. V dropped 4 bases and J dropped 4 bases, with 14 bases sitting between them. Germline loops: CDR1 SGHRS, CDR2 YFSETQ.